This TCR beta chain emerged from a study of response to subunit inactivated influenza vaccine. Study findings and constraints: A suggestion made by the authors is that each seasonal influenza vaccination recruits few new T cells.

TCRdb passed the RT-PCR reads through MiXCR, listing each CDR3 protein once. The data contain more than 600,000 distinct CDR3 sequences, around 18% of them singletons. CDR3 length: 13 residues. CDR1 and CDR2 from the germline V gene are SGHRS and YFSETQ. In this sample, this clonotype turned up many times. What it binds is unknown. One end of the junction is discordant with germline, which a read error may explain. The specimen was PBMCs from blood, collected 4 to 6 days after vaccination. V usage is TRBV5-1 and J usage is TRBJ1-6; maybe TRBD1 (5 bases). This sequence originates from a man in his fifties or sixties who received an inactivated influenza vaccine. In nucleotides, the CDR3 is TGTGCCAGCAGCTTGGGGGGGAATTCACCCCTCCACTTT. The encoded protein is CASSLGGNSPLHF.